These T cell receptor beta chains were read from a single sample in a study of patients and donors after allogeneic stem cell transplantation. MiXCR, run by TCRdb on the RT-PCR reads, gives a single entry per CDR3 protein. Of 50,000 to 60,000 distinct CDR3 sequences listed, 10% to 15% are singletons. The sequencing sample was made of blood, either unsorted or a sorted T cell fraction (not recorded which). These receptors were collected from a human donor who was either an allogeneic HSCT recipient or a stem cell or donor lymphocyte infusion donor (not recorded which). It is not recorded whose cells these are; they may come from a transplant donor. Both conserved end residues are part of each CDR3. Each record gives: CDR3 DNA, CDR3 protein, V gene, D gene, J gene, clone size. A D gene is named only where the DNA matches it firmly. Some rows mark clone size as missing; the rest say once, few, many or name a class of expanded clone.

TGTGCCAGCTCTCGGGCCTTCCGGGACATTCAGTACTTC CASSRAFRDIQYF TRBV25-1 NA TRBJ2-4 NA
TGTGCCAGCAGCCTATTCAGCGGATCCTACAATGAGCAGTTCTTC CASSLFSGSYNEQFF TRBV12-3/TRBV12-4 NA TRBJ2-1 NA
TGTGCCAGCAGTTACTCGAGAACTGAAGCTTTCTTT CASSYSRTEAFF TRBV6-6 NA TRBJ1-1 medium-sized
TGTGCCAGCAGTTTAGACGGAACTAATGAAAAACTGTTTTTT CASSLDGTNEKLFF TRBV12-3/TRBV12-4 NA TRBJ1-4 NA
TGTGCCAGCATTCAGGGGGCAGTAGGCACCGGGGAGCTGTTTTTT CASIQGAVGTGELFF TRBV6-5 TRBD1 TRBJ2-2 NA
TGCGCCAGCCGGGACAGCGAGGGTACGCAGTATTTT CASRDSEGTQYF TRBV5-1 TRBD1 TRBJ2-3 NA
TGTGCCAGCAGTCGACAGGGCCACGAGCAGTACTTC CASSRQGHEQYF TRBV7-9 TRBD1 TRBJ2-7 NA
TGCGCCAGCAGCCAAGAAGGCCAGGTGGACAATCAGCCCCAGCATTTT CASSQEGQVDNQPQHF TRBV4-1 NA TRBJ1-5 many
TGTGCCAGCAGCCCCGGACTAGCCTCGGACGAGCAGTACTTC CASSPGLASDEQYF TRBV7-3 TRBD2 TRBJ2-7 NA
TGTGCCAGCAGCTATAGCGGGAGGACCTACAATGAGCAGTTCTTC CASSYSGRTYNEQFF TRBV6-5 TRBD2 TRBJ2-1 NA
TGTGCCAGCAGTTCCACAGGGGGAGTTGAGACCCAGTACTTC CASSSTGGVETQYF TRBV27 TRBD1 TRBJ2-5 NA
TGCAGTGCTCGGGAGGACCCTAGCACAGATACGCAGTATTTT CSAREDPSTDTQYF TRBV20-1 TRBD2 TRBJ2-3 few
TGTGCCAGCTCACCGGAGACTGGAAACACCATATATTTT CASSPETGNTIYF TRBV18 NA TRBJ1-3 NA
TGTGCCAGCAGCTCGAGGTTATTCGATGGCTACACCTTC CASSSRLFDGYTF TRBV7-8 NA TRBJ1-2 few
TGTGCCACCAGTCGCTTGGACGGAGACAATGAGCAGTTCTTC CATSRLDGDNEQFF TRBV24-1 NA TRBJ2-1 NA
TGTGCCAGCAGTGAAGGTAGCTCACCCTCCTACGAGCAGTACTTC CASSEGSSPSYEQYF TRBV2 NA TRBJ2-7 few
TGTGCCAGCAGCTTAGCAGGCTACGGGGCTAGCACAGATACGCAGTATTTT CASSLAGYGASTDTQYF TRBV11-2 NA TRBJ2-3 NA
TGTGCCAGCCTGACGACTAGCGGAGGTGGTGAGCAGTTCTTC CASLTTSGGGEQFF TRBV12-3/TRBV12-4 TRBD2 TRBJ2-1 few
TGTGCCAGCAGCTTAAAGCTAGCGGGAACGCTTACCTACGAGCAGTACTTC CASSLKLAGTLTYEQYF TRBV7-6 TRBD2 TRBJ2-7 NA
TGTGCCATCAGTGTTGGACAGGGGAACACTGAAGCTTTCTTT CAISVGQGNTEAFF TRBV10-3 TRBD1 TRBJ1-1 many
TGTGCCAGCAGCCACCAGCGGGAGGCCTCCTACGAGCAGTACTTC CASSHQREASYEQYF TRBV3-1 TRBD2 TRBJ2-7 once
TGTGCCAGCAGTTTTCCAGGGAACGAGCAGTACTTC CASSFPGNEQYF TRBV27 NA TRBJ2-7 few